This T cell receptor (beta chain) comes out of a study of shared clonotypes between healthy human individuals. At the level of the study: Two women and three men aged 18 to 49 served as donors.

Trimming pared 0 bases from V and 5 bases from J, leaving 6 bases between. CDR3 size: 13 residues. The germline CDR1 and CDR2 sequences are LGHNA and YNFKEQ. The assay ran at deep level. Unsorted PBMC DNA was run through sequencing on ten immunoSEQ deep assay plates. Here immunoSEQ multiplex PCR was the method, and the copy in TCRdb shows in-frame clones only, minus some. The table records 450,000 to 600,000 clones, approximately 79% of them present only once. Sequenced material: PBMCs. This receptor was taken from a woman aged 40 to 49 in good health. Some clones in this sample may be carry-over from other donors' samples. This sequence joins TRBV4-2 and TRBJ2-3; no definite D call. The CDR3 coding sequence is TGTGCCAGCAGCCAAGATTGGAAAGATACGCAGTATTTT. This sequence encodes CASSQDWKDTQYF.